This T cell receptor (beta chain) comes out of a study of cytomegalovirus exposure and HLA in healthy donors. For the study at large: Membership in the Caucasian-associated ancestry cluster was found for around 81% of nearly 400 genotyped donors. Study-level results: Sequencing depth roughly uniform across donors was assumed in presence/absence analyses.

Trimming removed 2 bases from V and 4 bases from J; junction bases left unmatched: 4. Germline-derived CDR1 and CDR2 are MGHRA and YSYEKL. This CDR3 is built from 15 residues. Of note for this clone: The antigen remains unidentified.

Amplification used 60 Vbeta primers and 13 Jbeta primers. Profiled with immunoSEQ multiplex PCR; TCRdb holds only in-frame clones, not every one. The sample carries approximately 170,000 clones, over 60% recorded once. This clonotype was obtained from a man aged 30 to 45 in good health and CMV-seropositive. Material for sequencing was PBMCs. This chain joins TRBV4-1 and TRBJ2-1, with 8 bases aligning to TRBD2. CDR3 DNA sequence: TGCGCCAGCAGCCAACGTAGCGGGGCGTACAATGAGCAGTTCTTC. Its protein product is CASSQRSGAYNEQFF.